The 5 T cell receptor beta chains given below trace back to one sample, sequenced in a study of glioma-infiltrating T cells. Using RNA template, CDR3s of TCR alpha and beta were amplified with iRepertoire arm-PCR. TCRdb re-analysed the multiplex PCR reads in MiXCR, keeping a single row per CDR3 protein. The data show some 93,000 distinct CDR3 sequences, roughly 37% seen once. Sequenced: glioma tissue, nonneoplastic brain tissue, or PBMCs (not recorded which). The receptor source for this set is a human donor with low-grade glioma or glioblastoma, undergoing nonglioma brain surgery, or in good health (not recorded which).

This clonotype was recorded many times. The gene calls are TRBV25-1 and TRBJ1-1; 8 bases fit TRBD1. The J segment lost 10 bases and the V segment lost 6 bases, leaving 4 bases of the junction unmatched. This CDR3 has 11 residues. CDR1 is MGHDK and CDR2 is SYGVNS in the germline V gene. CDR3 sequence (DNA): TGTGCCAGCAGAGACAGGGGATCAGCTTTCTTT. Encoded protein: CASRDRGSAFF.

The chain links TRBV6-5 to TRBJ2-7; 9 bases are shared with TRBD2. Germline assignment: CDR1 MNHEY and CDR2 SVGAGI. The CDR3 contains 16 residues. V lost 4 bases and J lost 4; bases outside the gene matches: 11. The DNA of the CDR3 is TGTGCCAGCAGTTTCGCTAGCGGGGTCCCTGTGTACGAGCAGTACTTC. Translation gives CASSFASGVPVYEQYF.

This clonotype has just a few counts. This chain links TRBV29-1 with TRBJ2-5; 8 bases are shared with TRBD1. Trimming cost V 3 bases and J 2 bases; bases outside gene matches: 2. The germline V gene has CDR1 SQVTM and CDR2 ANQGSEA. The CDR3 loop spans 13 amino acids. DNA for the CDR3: TGCAGCGTTGATTGGACAGGGCAAGAGACCCAGTACTTC. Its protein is CSVDWTGQETQYF.

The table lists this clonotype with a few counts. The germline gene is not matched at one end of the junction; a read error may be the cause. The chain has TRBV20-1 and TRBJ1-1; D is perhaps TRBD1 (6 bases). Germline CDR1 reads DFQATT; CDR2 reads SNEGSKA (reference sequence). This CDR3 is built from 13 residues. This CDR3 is CSAPGDMDTEDFF. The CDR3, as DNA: TGCAGTGCCCCGGGGGACATGGACACTGAAGATTTCTTT.

The CDR3 spells CASSLTRERGYNSPLHF. CDR3 bases: TGTGCCAGCAGCCTCACCCGGGAGCGGGGTTATAATTCACCCCTCCACTTT. The chain links TRBV11-2 to TRBJ1-6; no clear D. This CDR3 comprises 17 residues. Germline lookup yields CDR1 SGHAT and CDR2 FQNNGV. Trimming took 5 bases from V and 4 from J, leaving 18 bases between them.